This paragraph reports one TCR beta chain. This clonotype appeared a few times. Its antigen remains undetermined. No base qualities exist here, and no much larger clone lies one base off it. The donors were some 36 Caucasian individuals from Russia, aged roughly 6 to 95 years, who were systemically healthy. Roughly 11 milliliters of peripheral blood were drawn from each donor into EDTA-treated Vacutainer tubes. PBMCs were isolated by Ficoll-Paque density-gradient centrifugation, with at least 6.5 million obtained per sample. Total RNA was extracted from PBMCs with Trizol reagent, with at least 5.5 micrograms obtained per sample. Naive CD45RAhigh/CD27high T cell percentages were measured by flow cytometry on a PBMC aliquot from every donor. V was cut back by 0 bases and J by 1 base, leaving a gap of 18 bases between them. CDR1 and CDR2, looked up from the germline V gene, are MNHEY and SVGEGT. The CDR3 covers 18 residues, taking in both the cysteine and the phenylalanine. Only the CDR3 DNA is retained, 54 bases long and in frame from the first base.

This sample was included in a study of blood T cells in healthy people across ages (dated by TCRdb to about 2015). About the study as a whole: In model experiments, template switching captured roughly one uniquely barcoded TCR beta cDNA molecule for every two T cells. The study measured age-related changes in TCR beta repertoire diversity using deep sequencing normalized with unique cDNA molecular identifiers. Donors were grouped into four age groups: young (average about 15 years), middle-aged (roughly 37), aged (roughly 67) and long-lived (about 82). To avoid experimental bias, donors of different ages were distributed randomly across sequencing lanes. Using the same blood draw, the study looked at two additional independent replicas of 1 million unique cDNA reads for two donors, one aged 18 to 30 and the other aged 80 or older. Study-level results and caveats: Donor CMV infection status was unknown, potentially confounding age-related changes in expanded clonotypes. A strong correlation was found between observed TCR beta diversity and the percentage of naive T cells measured by flow cytometry. Observed TCR beta diversity per million T cells fell roughly linearly with age, and a significant reduction was already apparent by age roughly 40. Because profiling used bulk unsorted PBMCs, naive and antigen-experienced compartments could not be compared conclusively. The long-lived group showed more naive CD4+ T cells, fewer expanded clones and increased TCR diversity than the aged group, suggesting age selection. Estimates of total diversity based on one million sequenced T cells were regarded as lower bounds and as underestimates.

Libraries were constructed by 5' RACE. A second roughly 6 to 11 cycle PCR used a sample-barcoded 5' primer and a J-beta primer mix. A unique molecular identifier was introduced onto each TCR beta cDNA molecule by a template-switch 5' adaptor carrying 12 random nucleotides. Each sample yielded at least 2.5 million CDR3-containing paired-end reads. The Mint cDNA synthesis kit, primed by a TRBC-specific oligonucleotide, was used to synthesize first-strand cDNA from all RNA. Following uracil-DNA glycosylase treatment, a first 18-cycle PCR with universal primers M1SS and BC2_uni_R was performed on all cDNA. The authors' analysis ran thus. Normalization of each sample was performed by random selection of 1 million high-quality reads, each carrying a distinct molecular identifier. Reads with shared molecular identifiers were discarded instead of being binned into consensus sequences. CDR3 identification, clonotype clustering and error correction used MiTCR with a Q25 quality threshold and the strictest error-elimination algorithm. A nonparametric unseen species model using Euler transformation provided a lower-bound estimate of total TCR beta diversity. The public reads were run again by TCRdb, first through fastp at Q25 and then through MiXCR, and only productive beta chains were kept. Each record represents a unique CDR3 protein, reported with the most common genes and DNA among its rows. These V and J calls rely on TCRdb rather than the paper's analysis. The sample profile shows some 1,800,000 distinct CDR3 sequences; about two fifths of them were found once. The top ten clonotypes cover 23% of the sample.

The sequencing input was blood. The chain links TRBV6-2 or TRBV6-3 with TRBJ1-1, with the D gene not clear enough to name. The sequence was obtained from a human donor in good health. This receptor has the CDR3 CASSYSPDTWPENTEAFF. The sequence in DNA is TGTGCCAGCAGTTACTCCCCCGATACGTGGCCCGAGAACACTGAAGCTTTCTTT.